A selection of T cell receptor beta chains follows, all from one sample in a study of blood T cell repertoires in COVID-19. Clones were sequenced by immunoSEQ multiplex PCR, and TCRdb holds only the in-frame ones, with some missing. Of 120,000 or so clones listed, approximately 90% were seen once; the top ten hold 1.5% to 1.9%. The sequencing sample was made of peripheral blood. All receptors come from a human donor in a cohort sampled during active COVID-19. The CDR3 runs from the conserved cysteine through the conserved F or W. Fields, in order: V gene, J gene, clone size, D gene, CDR3 protein, CDR3 DNA. The D gene is left open where the match is weak. Only some rows state a clone size, as once, few, many or a class for expanded clones.

TRBV7-2,TRBJ2-7,-,-,CASSPLTGGSLYEQYF,TGTGCCAGCAGCCCCCTCACCGGAGGTAGTCTTTACGAGCAGTACTTC
TRBV25-1,TRBJ2-3,-,TRBD2,CASSESLAGAPHTDTQYF,TGTGCCAGCAGTGAATCCCTAGCGGGGGCCCCCCACACAGATACGCAGTATTTT
TRBV6-1,TRBJ1-5,-,-,CASSEARVIDQPQHF,TGTGCCAGCAGTGAAGCTCGGGTCATCGATCAGCCCCAGCATTTT
TRBV6-2/TRBV6-3,TRBJ2-7,-,-,CASSPLRLGGIEQYF,TGTGCCAGCAGCCCTCTCCGCCTAGGGGGAATCGAGCAGTACTTC
TRBV10-3,TRBJ1-1,-,-,CAIRITGPSTEAFF,TGTGCCATCAGAATAACAGGGCCGAGCACTGAAGCTTTCTTT
TRBV14,TRBJ2-7,-,TRBD2,CASSPHGLAGDYEQYF,TGTGCCAGCAGCCCCCACGGACTAGCGGGAGATTACGAGCAGTACTTC
TRBV5-1,TRBJ2-1,-,-,CASSSGWEQFF,TGCGCCAGCAGCTCGGGTTGGGAGCAGTTCTTC
TRBV4-1,TRBJ2-2,-,TRBD1,CASSQDRGPGELFF,TGCGCCAGCAGCCAAGACAGGGGGCCCGGGGAGCTGTTTTTT
TRBV5-8,TRBJ2-3,-,TRBD2,CASKRDRAGDTQYF,TGTGCCAGCAAGCGGGACCGCGCTGGTGATACGCAGTATTTT
TRBV6-1,TRBJ2-2,-,TRBD1,CASSEAPQGASTGELFF,TGTGCCAGCAGTGAAGCCCCCCAGGGGGCGTCAACCGGGGAGCTGTTTTTT
TRBV13,TRBJ2-1,-,-,CASSLLAGQNNEQFF,TGTGCCAGCAGCTTACTTGCGGGCCAAAACAATGAGCAGTTCTTC
TRBV12-3/TRBV12-4,TRBJ2-2,-,TRBD1,CASSSQGRELFF,TGTGCCAGCAGCTCACAGGGGAGGGAGCTGTTTTTT
TRBV7-9,TRBJ1-2,-,TRBD1,CASSLDRGYGYTF,TGTGCCAGCAGCTTGGACAGGGGCTATGGCTACACCTTC
TRBV6-1,TRBJ1-3,-,-,CASSINRNTIYF,TGTGCCAGCAGTATTAACAGAAACACCATATATTTT
TRBV5-1,TRBJ1-4,-,-,CASSFNMARTNEKLFF,TGCGCCAGCAGCTTTAATATGGCCCGAACTAATGAAAAACTGTTTTTT
TRBV27,TRBJ2-5,-,TRBD2,CASSFLGAGGPGETQYF,TGTGCCAGCAGTTTTCTCGGGGCGGGGGGCCCGGGGGAGACCCAGTACTTC
TRBV29-1,TRBJ1-3,few,-,CSVRTGSNSGNTIYF,TGCAGCGTCCGAACCGGGTCGAACTCTGGAAACACCATATATTTT
TRBV10-1,TRBJ1-1,-,-,CASSGGESHEAFF,TGCGCCAGCAGTGGGGGAGAGAGTCATGAAGCTTTCTTT
TRBV9,TRBJ2-3,-,TRBD2,CASSVEGGGAEPQYF,TGTGCCAGCAGCGTAGAAGGCGGGGGGGCCGAGCCGCAGTATTTT
TRBV6-5,TRBJ1-1,-,-,CASRRGGTFTEAFF,TGTGCCAGCAGGAGGGGGGGCACGTTCACTGAAGCTTTCTTT
TRBV9,TRBJ2-7,-,TRBD2,CASSPGGGIHEQYF,TGTGCCAGCAGCCCGGGAGGGGGGATCCACGAGCAGTACTTC
TRBV19,TRBJ2-7,-,TRBD2,CASSITVSGSQSYEQYF,TGTGCCAGTAGTATAACCGTTAGCGGGAGTCAATCCTACGAGCAGTACTTC
TRBV19,TRBJ1-1,-,-,CASSMTVNTEAFF,TGTGCCAGTAGTATGACAGTGAACACTGAAGCTTTCTTT
TRBV29-1,TRBJ1-6,-,-,CSAGGGADSPLHF,TGCAGCGCCGGTGGGGGGGCTGATTCACCCCTCCACTTT
TRBV5-1,TRBJ1-6,few,-,CASRFQGSNSPLHF,TGCGCCAGCAGGTTCCAGGGCTCTAATTCACCCCTCCACTTT
TRBV7-6,TRBJ1-1,few,-,CASSFRQLNTEAFF,TGTGCCAGCAGCTTTCGACAGCTGAACACTGAAGCTTTCTTT
TRBV15,TRBJ2-1,once,TRBD2,CATSRVGGRIPFYNEQFF,TGTGCCACCAGCAGAGTTGGCGGGAGGATTCCCTTTTACAATGAGCAGTTCTTC
TRBV7-8,TRBJ1-3,-,-,CASSSFTARDSGNTIYF,TGTGCCAGCAGCTCCTTCACCGCAAGAGATTCTGGAAACACCATATATTTT
TRBV6-5,TRBJ2-3,-,-,CASSSTGSTDTQYF,TGTGCCAGCAGTTCGACTGGGAGCACAGATACGCAGTATTTT
TRBV7-2,TRBJ2-7,-,-,CASSLQGGRAEQYF,TGTGCCAGCAGCTTACAGGGGGGTCGGGCCGAGCAGTACTTC
TRBV7-9,TRBJ2-7,-,-,CASSLSPQGNTYEQYF,TGTGCCAGCAGCTTAAGTCCCCAGGGGAACACCTACGAGCAGTACTTC
TRBV19,TRBJ2-2,few,TRBD2,CASSVTSGGTGELFF,TGTGCCAGTAGTGTAACTAGCGGGGGGACCGGGGAGCTGTTTTTT
TRBV7-7,TRBJ2-7,-,-,CASSLESGTPPSEQYF,TGTGCTAGCAGCTTAGAATCGGGAACCCCCCCTTCCGAGCAGTACTTC
TRBV19,TRBJ2-7,few,TRBD2,CASSGGGREQYF,TGTGCCAGTAGTGGGGGGGGACGGGAGCAGTACTTC
TRBV6-5,TRBJ1-5,-,TRBD1,CASSSRTGKGDQPQHF,TGTGCCAGCAGTTCCCGGACAGGGAAGGGAGATCAGCCCCAGCATTTT
TRBV4-2,TRBJ2-1,-,TRBD2,CASSQGRTSGTEQFF,TGTGCCAGCAGCCAAGGAAGAACTAGCGGGACTGAGCAGTTCTTC
TRBV7-9,TRBJ2-3,-,-,CASTSDTGYTQYF,TGTGCCAGCACCTCGGACACGGGTTATACGCAGTATTTT
TRBV7-8,TRBJ2-2,-,TRBD2,CASSLHIAGGPPGELFF,TGTGCCAGCAGCTTACACATAGCGGGGGGCCCCCCCGGGGAGCTGTTTTTT
TRBV7-9,TRBJ1-1,-,TRBD1,CASSPTGQGGLNTEAFF,TGTGCCAGCAGCCCCACTGGACAGGGAGGGTTGAACACTGAAGCTTTCTTT
TRBV7-9,TRBJ2-7,-,TRBD1,CASAEGTGGSYEQYF,TGTGCCAGCGCGGAGGGGACAGGGGGCTCCTACGAGCAGTACTTC
TRBV7-2,TRBJ2-1,-,-,CASSSIGGASSYNEQFF,TGTGCCAGCAGCTCAATAGGGGGGGCTAGTTCCTACAATGAGCAGTTCTTC
TRBV27,TRBJ2-7,-,-,CATSRGDSYEQYF,TGTGCCACCTCCAGGGGTGACTCCTACGAGCAGTACTTC
TRBV6-1,TRBJ2-3,-,TRBD2,CASSEGVLAGDSTDTQYF,TGTGCCAGCAGTGAAGGGGTACTAGCGGGGGATAGCACAGATACGCAGTATTTT
TRBV6-1,TRBJ2-1,-,-,CASSEASNEQFF,TGTGCCAGCAGTGAAGCCAGCAATGAGCAGTTCTTC
TRBV6-5,TRBJ1-5,-,TRBD1,CASRVGQVNQPQHF,TGTGCCAGCAGGGTAGGACAGGTCAATCAGCCCCAGCATTTT
TRBV7-9,TRBJ2-1,-,-,CASSLVVGGPHNEQFF,TGTGCCAGCAGCTTAGTAGTCGGGGGGCCACACAATGAGCAGTTCTTC
TRBV7-9,TRBJ2-5,-,-,CASSPGSVETQYF,TGTGCCAGCAGCCCGGGGTCCGTGGAGACCCAGTACTTC
TRBV28,TRBJ2-7,-,TRBD2,CASSSTSSGTPYEQYF,TGTGCCAGCAGTTCCACCAGTAGCGGGACCCCCTACGAGCAGTACTTC
TRBV7-8,TRBJ2-7,-,TRBD2,CASSSAGSSYEQYF,TGTGCCAGCAGCTCAGCGGGGAGCTCCTACGAGCAGTACTTC
TRBV28,TRBJ1-2,-,-,CASTYGGVGNGYTF,TGTGCCAGCACCTATGGGGGGGTGGGAAATGGCTACACCTTC
TRBV27,TRBJ2-1,-,TRBD1,CASSSRDRVHEQFF,TGTGCCAGCAGTTCAAGGGACAGGGTACATGAGCAGTTCTTC
TRBV11-2,TRBJ2-1,-,-,CASSLSREQFF,TGTGCCAGCAGCTTATCTAGGGAGCAGTTCTTC
TRBV7-7,TRBJ1-1,few,TRBD1,CASSRTGTGIIGEAFF,TGTGCTAGCAGCCGGACCGGGACAGGAATCATCGGTGAAGCTTTCTTT
TRBV5-1,TRBJ2-3,-,-,CASSLEGGRGTDTQYF,TGCGCCAGCAGCTTGGAAGGGGGTCGGGGCACAGATACGCAGTATTTT
TRBV30,TRBJ1-5,-,-,CAWGPGYSNQPQHF,TGTGCCTGGGGTCCCGGGTATAGCAATCAGCCCCAGCATTTT
TRBV30,TRBJ2-7,once,-,CAWSYYAYEQYF,TGTGCCTGGAGTTATTATGCCTACGAGCAGTACTTC
TRBV7-6,TRBJ2-7,-,-,CASSVGQASPLEQYF,TGTGCCAGCAGTGTGGGGCAGGCTTCCCCTCTCGAGCAGTACTTC
TRBV28,TRBJ2-6,-,-,CASSRHSSGANVLTF,TGTGCCAGCAGCCGTCATAGCTCTGGGGCCAACGTCCTGACTTTC
TRBV11-2,TRBJ2-7,few,TRBD2,CASRGGLEQYF,TGTGCCAGCCGGGGGGGTCTGGAGCAGTACTTC
TRBV5-1,TRBJ1-2,-,-,CASSWDAFQGNYGYTF,TGCGCCAGCAGCTGGGATGCCTTTCAGGGGAACTATGGCTACACCTTC